One and the same sample provided the 30 T cell receptor beta chains below, sequenced in a study of T cell responses to AZD1222 COVID-19 vaccine. Some clones are missing from TCRdb's copy, which holds only in-frame ones; the method was immunoSEQ multiplex PCR. The profile shows 130,000 or so clones, 85% of them singletons. Here the sequenced sample was peripheral blood, taken 28 days after the second dose of the MenACWY control vaccine. These receptors originate from an adult who received the MenACWY meningococcal vaccine as a control.

This clone came up a few times. The rearrangement uses TRBV2 and TRBJ1-2, with 10 bases lining up with TRBD1. The V gene's germline CDR1 is SNHLY and CDR2 FYNNEI. CDR3 length: 16 residues. V lost 6 bases, J lost 0 bases, and 7 bases stayed unmatched. The DNA of the CDR3 is TGTGCCAGCAGGTCCCGGGACAGGGGATCTAACTATGGCTACACCTTC. This sequence encodes CASRSRDRGSNYGYTF.

The chain joins TRBV10-1 to TRBJ2-2, with 7 bases that match TRBD2. Germline CDR1 WNHNN, CDR2 SYGVQD (reference sequence). The trim removed 4 bases at V and 5 bases at J, leaving 19 bases unmatched. The CDR3 has 19 residues. CDR3 nucleotide sequence: TGCGCCAGCAGTGGTTACATTCCCTCACCGGGGGGATGGACCGGGGAGCTGTTTTTT. Protein: CASSGYIPSPGGWTGELFF.

The chain couples TRBV27 to TRBJ1-6; TRBD1 might be the D (5 bases). Germline CDR1 reads MNHEY; CDR2 reads SMNVEV (reference sequence). Trimming removed 5 bases at V and 6 bases at J, with 14 bases between. The CDR3 length is 15 residues. Written as DNA, the CDR3 is TGTGCCAGCAGTCTCCAGGGCCTTGGTAATTCACCCCTCCACTTT. Its protein is CASSLQGLGNSPLHF.

This chain connects TRBV7-2 to TRBJ2-1; D might be TRBD1 (6 bases). CDR1 is SGHTA and CDR2 is FQGNSA in the germline V gene. V shed 2 bases and J shed 4 bases, with 9 bases lying between them. The CDR3 consists of 14 residues. The CDR3 DNA is TGTGCCAGCAGCTTAAGCGGACAGTACAATGAGCAGTTCTTC. It yields the protein CASSLSGQYNEQFF.

This sequence joins TRBV24-1 and TRBJ1-2; no firm D call. In germline, CDR1 is KGHDR, CDR2 SFDVKD. V was trimmed by 5 bases and J by 4 bases, leaving 7 bases between them. The CDR3 loop spans 12 amino acids. The CDR3 region is CATSAGLYGYTF. In DNA form, the CDR3 reads TGTGCCACCAGTGCCGGGCTCTATGGCTACACCTTC.

Only one count was recorded for this clone. The V and J genes are TRBV7-2 and TRBJ1-3, with D tentatively TRBD1 (5 bases). The CDR3 totals 15 residues. V dropped 3 bases and J dropped 3 bases, with 12 bases sitting between them. In germline, CDR1 is SGHTA, CDR2 FQGNSA. The CDR3 bases are TGTGCCAGCAGCTTGAGTTGGCAGGGTGGAAACACCATATATTTT. Translating it yields CASSLSWQGGNTIYF.

V is TRBV27 and J is TRBJ2-1; the D gene is possibly TRBD2 (6 bases). With 3 bases removed from V and 0 bases from J, the gap between germline ends came to 12 bases. CDR1 MNHEY and CDR2 SMNVEV come from the germline V gene (reference sequence). The CDR3 loop spans 16 amino acids. The CDR3 nucleotides read TGTGCCAGCAGTTTTCGGGGGAACCCCTCCTACAATGAGCAGTTCTTC. It is translated as CASSFRGNPSYNEQFF.

This clone was seen only once. The J gene is TRBJ2-3, the V gene TRBV4-3, with a weak D call TRBD2 (5 bases). CDR1 and CDR2 (germline): LGHNA, YSLEER. CDR3 length: 17 residues. V gave up 1 base and J gave up 1 base, with 15 bases separating them. The CDR3 DNA follows: TGCGCCAGCAGCCAAGCGCGCGGCGGGCCCGGCACAGATACGCAGTATTTT. Translation gives CASSQARGGPGTDTQYF.

This clone was seen only once. The chain joins TRBV9 to TRBJ1-2, with 7 bases matching TRBD1. Germline CDR1 SGDLS, CDR2 YYNGEE. This CDR3 spans 11 amino acids. V lost 5 bases to trimming and J lost 10 bases; unmatched junction nucleotides: 5. The CDR3 region has the DNA TGTGCCAGCAGTATTACAGGGGACTACACCTTC. Protein sequence: CASSITGDYTF.

V usage is TRBV19 and J usage is TRBJ1-1; 7 bases align to TRBD1. With V trimmed by 3 bases and J by 6 bases, 13 bases remained unmatched. Germline V lookup: CDR1 LNHDA, CDR2 SQIVND (reference sequence). The CDR3 loop spans 16 amino acids. The CDR3 DNA follows: TGTGCCAGTAGTATTATACAGACAGGGTGGACGGCTGAAGCTTTCTTT. This translates into CASSIIQTGWTAEAFF.

The chain recombines TRBV19 with TRBJ2-5; D gene ambiguous. Trimming removed 1 base from V and 4 bases from J, with 13 bases in between. Germline V lookup: CDR1 LNHDA, CDR2 SQIVND (reference sequence). The CDR3 contains 15 residues. The CDR3 sequence: CASSIGGTPGETQYF. For the CDR3, the DNA is TGTGCCAGTAGTATAGGAGGTACTCCGGGAGAGACCCAGTACTTC.

The chain has TRBV28 and TRBJ1-4; TRBD1 aligns across 7 bases. Trimming took 5 bases from V and 2 from J; bases not matched to a gene: 5. The CDR3 sequence is 15 residues long. The germline V gene has CDR1 MDHEN and CDR2 SYDVKM. CDR3 in amino acids: CASSASGGTNEKLFF. The CDR3 nucleotides read TGTGCCAGCAGTGCGTCAGGGGGGACTAATGAAAAACTGTTTTTT.

The chain employs TRBV18 and TRBJ2-2, with 7 positions matching TRBD2. The V and J ends lost 2 bases and 3 bases, in that order; junction bases with no gene match: 3. CDR1 and CDR2 from the germline V gene are KGHSH and LQKENI. The CDR3 extends over 15 amino acids. The CDR3 protein is CASSPEAGHTGELFF. CDR3 coding DNA: TGTGCCAGCTCACCAGAAGCGGGGCACACCGGGGAGCTGTTTTTT.

This CDR3 reads CASGLGREGLFRTDTQYF. For the CDR3, the DNA is TGTGCTAGTGGTTTGGGACGAGAGGGTTTATTTCGCACAGATACGCAGTATTTT. V usage is TRBV12-5 and J usage is TRBJ2-3; a weak D match, TRBD2 (5 bases). V gave up 1 base and J gave up 1 base, with 18 bases separating them. This CDR3 has 18 amino acids. The germline gives CDR1 LGHNT, CDR2 FRNRAP.

In this sample, this clone turned up a few times. The V gene is TRBV6-2 or TRBV6-3, the J gene TRBJ2-2; a weak D match, TRBD2 (5 bases). Germline V gene sequence: CDR1 MNHEY, CDR2 SVGEGT. The CDR3 totals 17 residues. Deletions cut 3 bases from V and 5 bases from J, with 19 bases between. Written as DNA, the CDR3 is TGTGCCAGCAGTTATCACTCCGTCGGAGGTCGTACCGGGGAGCTGTTTTTT. It is translated as CASSYHSVGGRTGELFF.

The rearrangement joins TRBV5-4 to TRBJ2-5, with TRBD2 matching over 8 bases. Germline CDR1 reads SGHNT; CDR2 reads YYREEE (reference sequence). The CDR3 contains 14 residues. The trim removed 2 bases at V and 7 bases at J, leaving 7 bases unmatched. CDR3 residues: CASSLDREGRTQYF. CDR3 coding DNA: TGTGCCAGCAGCTTAGATCGGGAGGGGAGGACCCAGTACTTC.

This chain links TRBV6-2 or TRBV6-3 with TRBJ1-1; D is undetermined. The CDR3 has 12 amino acids. V shed 0 bases and J shed 6 bases, with 5 bases lying between them. Germline-derived CDR1 and CDR2 are MNHEY and SVGEGT. CDR3 bases: TGTGCCAGCAGTTACTCGAGCCCTGAAGCTTTCTTT. Its protein product is CASSYSSPEAFF.

The rearrangement joins TRBV6-5 to TRBJ2-7; no clear D gene. This CDR3 is built from 15 residues. Between the trimmed V and J ends, which lost 4 bases and 1 base, there was a span of 14 bases. Per the germline V gene, CDR1 is MNHEY and CDR2 is SVGAGI. The CDR3 DNA follows: TGTGCCAGCAGTTCCGGACGGGTTTTGTCCTACGAGCAGTACTTC. This codes for CASSSGRVLSYEQYF.

This chain uses TRBV24-1 with TRBJ2-5; D gene ambiguous. Germline loops: CDR1 KGHDR, CDR2 SFDVKD. The CDR3 runs to 14 residues. Trimming removed 4 bases at V and 5 bases at J, with 13 bases between. In nucleotides, the CDR3 is TGTGCCACCAGTGACCCCCAGACCGTGGAGACCCAGTACTTC. Translated: CATSDPQTVETQYF.

This chain links TRBV9 with TRBJ2-1; D perhaps matches TRBD1 (6 bases). CDR1 and CDR2 (germline): SGDLS, YYNGEE. CDR3 size: 16 residues. The V gene lost 4 bases and the J gene lost 7 bases, with 21 bases spanning the gap. The CDR3 nucleotides are TGTGCCAGCAGCTCCCCTCGGGACACAGGGCAGAATGAGCAGTTCTTC. The encoded protein is CASSSPRDTGQNEQFF.

CDR3 DNA sequence: TGTGCCAGCAGCGCCGGGACAGGGGTCCGAGGCTACACCTTC. This sequence encodes CASSAGTGVRGYTF. The V call is TRBV5-6, the J call TRBJ1-2, with 10 bases matching TRBD1. Trimming cost V 4 bases and J 8 bases; bases outside gene matches: 8. Germline V gene data show CDR1 as SGHDT and CDR2 as YYEEEE. CDR3 size: 14 residues.

This rearrangement joins TRBV28 to TRBJ1-2; TRBD1 aligns across 9 bases. The germline gives CDR1 MDHEN, CDR2 SYDVKM. This CDR3 spans 14 amino acids. The V segment lost 6 bases and the J segment 8 bases; nucleotides outside the gene matches: 10. CDR3 nucleotides: TGTGCCAGCAGATATCCGGGACAGGGATACGGCTACACCTTC. It is translated as CASRYPGQGYGYTF.

Only a few counts were recorded for this clone. In nucleotides, the CDR3 is TGTGCCACCAGTGATCGCAGGGGGGTCGAGGAAAAACTGTTTTTT. This translates into CATSDRRGVEEKLFF. The rearrangement uses TRBV24-1 and TRBJ1-4; 7 bases are a match to TRBD1. Germline loops: CDR1 KGHDR, CDR2 SFDVKD. This CDR3 is built from 15 residues. The trim removed 3 bases at V and 8 bases at J, leaving 8 bases unmatched.

The chain combines TRBV9 with TRBJ2-5; 10 bases line up with TRBD1. Germline trimming cut 2 bases from V and 7 bases from J; bases unmatched to any gene: 8. CDR3 length equals 15 residues. Looked up from germline, CDR1 is SGDLS and CDR2 is YYNGEE. CDR3 in DNA: TGTGCCAGCAGCGTCGGGACAGGGGATAGAGGGACCCAGTACTTC. This sequence encodes CASSVGTGDRGTQYF.

The rearrangement links TRBV28 to TRBJ2-1; D ambiguous. V gave up 3 bases and J gave up 8 bases, with 8 bases separating them. CDR1 and CDR2 (germline): MDHEN, SYDVKM. CDR3 length: 12 residues. The CDR3 sequence: CASSFESDEQFF. Here the CDR3 DNA reads TGTGCCAGCAGTTTTGAGAGCGATGAGCAGTTCTTC.

V gene TRBV7-9 combines with J gene TRBJ2-1; D is ambiguous. Trimming took off 1 base at V and 2 bases at J, with 15 bases between the two ends. Germline V gene sequence: CDR1 SEHNR, CDR2 FQNEAQ (reference sequence). The CDR3 loop spans 17 amino acids. The CDR3 nucleotides are TGTGCCAGCAGCTTAGGTTTAGCAGTCTTAACCTACAATGAGCAGTTCTTC. Its protein product is CASSLGLAVLTYNEQFF. Complete variable domain (other parts from reference TRBV7-9 and TRBJ2-1): DTGVSQNPRHKITKRGQNVTFRCDPISEHNRLYWYRQTLGQGPEFLTYFQNEAQLEKSRLLSDRFSAERPKGSFSTLEIQRTEQGDSAMYLCASSLGLAVLTYNEQFFGPGTRLTVL.

The chain has TRBV13 and TRBJ1-3; the D gene is possibly TRBD1 (5 bases). V was cut by 5 bases and J by 2 bases, with 16 bases left in between. This CDR3 is 16 amino acids long. CDR1 and CDR2 (germline): PRHDT, FYEKMQ (reference sequence). CDR3 loop: CASSDPPGETGNTIYF. The DNA of the CDR3 is TGTGCCAGCAGCGACCCACCGGGGGAGACTGGAAACACCATATATTTT.

Details on this clone: The junction departs from the called germline gene at one end, perhaps through a read error. The V call is TRBV11-2, the J call TRBJ1-1; TRBD1 might be the D (5 bases). The CDR3 contains 11 residues. Germline CDR1 and CDR2: SGHAT and FQNNGV. CDR3 sequence: CASSLAGMTQF. The CDR3 DNA sequence: TGTGCCAGCAGCTTAGCAGGGATGACACAATTT.

This clone was counted a single time. The rearrangement uses TRBV2 and TRBJ2-7; D is ambiguous. The germline CDR1 and CDR2 sequences are SNHLY and FYNNEI. With 4 bases removed from V and 7 bases from J, the gap between germline ends came to 8 bases. The CDR3 extends over 11 amino acids. The CDR3 protein is CASSVAGEQYF. The CDR3 nucleotides are TGTGCCAGCAGTGTAGCCGGGGAGCAGTACTTC.

The chain combines TRBV6-4 with TRBJ1-5; D not certain. The CDR3 spans 13 residues. Germline-derived CDR1 and CDR2 are MRHNA and SNTAGT. The V end was cut by 0 bases, the J end by 6 bases, with 6 bases between. The CDR3 loop reads CASSDSWGQPQHF. The DNA for the CDR3 is TGTGCCAGCAGTGACTCCTGGGGTCAGCCCCAGCATTTT.